The entry below gives a single T cell receptor beta chain sequence along with its context. The target antigen is unknown. This CDR3 is built from 13 residues. Trimming pared 5 bases from V and 4 bases from J, leaving 10 bases between. Germline lookup yields CDR1 LNHDA and CDR2 SQIVND (reference sequence). These data come from a study of OX40 agonist ivuxolimab in advanced cancers. On the study more broadly: At 82.7% male, the cohort had a mean age of about 55 years, ranging from 23 to 79.

Here immunoSEQ multiplex PCR was the method, and the copy in TCRdb shows in-frame clones only, minus some. The sample carries about 110,000 clones, more than 85% recorded once. Study results and caveats: CD8+ T cells were the subset that, on average, had more expanded clones than CD4+. Clonal expansion by week 6 occurred in CD4+ and CD8+ blood T cells (at 0.1 to 3.0 mg/kg).

This chain links TRBV19 with TRBJ2-3; tentatively, D is TRBD2 (6 bases). The sequencing used CD4+ or CD8+ T cells sorted from blood, collected in a trial of the OX40 agonist ivuxolimab. The sequence was obtained from an adult with an advanced solid tumor such as melanoma, head and neck, liver or kidney cancer. The CDR3 coding sequence is TGTGCCAGTAGTCAGCGGGCGTCAGATACGCAGTATTTT. Translated: CASSQRASDTQYF.